This entry lists 26 T cell receptor beta chains sequenced from one sample in a study of tissue T cells after allogeneic stem cell transplantation (dated by TCRdb to 2021 to 2024). The receptor library was made with the immunoSEQ multiplex PCR assay. TCRdb provides this immuneACCESS table in a form limited to in-frame rearrangements. Some clones are lacking; in checked studies, under half of them reflect an unresolved V gene, and why the rest are absent is not known. The sample includes some 10,000 clones, with 60% to 80% observed a single time. More than 25% of the sample goes to the ten largest clones. The sample's time point label, decoded: human tissue collected at research (rapid) autopsy. Sample: tissue from the stomach, taken at autopsy. Receptors originate from a male donor at least 60 years old with lung cancer.

Note on this clone: Other DNA sequences in the same sample also yield this CDR3. This sequence joins TRBV9 and TRBJ2-3; D is ambiguous. V lost 0 bases, J lost 0 bases, and 8 bases lay in between. The CDR3 spans 15 residues. The V gene's germline CDR1 is SGDLS and CDR2 YYNGEE. CDR3: CASSVGLLSTDTQYF. CDR3 coding DNA: TGTGCCAGCAGCGTAGGGCTCCTAAGCACAGATACGCAGTATTTT.

The chain recombines TRBV7-2 with TRBJ2-3; the D is unclear. The CDR3 spans 14 residues. V lost 0 bases to trimming and J lost 2 bases, with 6 bases between them. Germline V lookup: CDR1 SGHTA, CDR2 FQGNSA. This chain's CDR3 is CASSLAGTTDTQYF. In DNA form, the CDR3 reads TGTGCCAGCAGCTTAGCCGGAACCACAGATACGCAGTATTTT.

The chain recombines TRBV27 with TRBJ1-6; D call uncertain. The germline CDR1 and CDR2 sequences are MNHEY and SMNVEV (reference sequence). V was pared by 3 bases and J by 7 bases, with 13 bases between. CDR3 length: 15 residues. The DNA of the CDR3 is TGTGCCAGCAGTTTGCGGCGACCGGCAAATTCACCCCTCCACTTT. Amino acid sequence: CASSLRRPANSPLHF.

This chain joins TRBV27 and TRBJ2-2; D not resolved. Germline loops: CDR1 MNHEY, CDR2 SMNVEV (reference sequence). The CDR3 contains 13 residues. Trimming took off 3 bases at V and 5 bases at J, with 7 bases between the two ends. The CDR3 reads CASSFGLTGELFF. CDR3 nucleotide sequence: TGTGCCAGCAGTTTCGGTCTAACCGGGGAGCTGTTTTTT.

The chain has TRBV7-3 and TRBJ2-3, with 13 positions matching TRBD2. The CDR3 sequence is 19 residues long. Losses at the gene ends were 5 bases for V and 3 bases for J; bases not matched to a gene: 14. CDR1 is SGHTA and CDR2 is FQGTGA in the germline V gene. The CDR3 DNA is TGTGCCAGCAGCAGATATCCCCCGGGACTAGCGGGAACGACAGATACGCAGTATTTT. It is translated as CASSRYPPGLAGTTDTQYF. Using reference TRBV7-3 and TRBJ2-3 for the parts outside the CDR3, the full variable domain is GAGVSQTPSNKVTEKGKYVELRCDPISGHTALYWYRQSLGQGPEFLIYFQGTGAADDSGLPNDRFFAVRPEGSVSTLKIQRTERGDSAVYLCASSRYPPGLAGTTDTQYFGPGTRLTVL.

This sequence joins TRBV28 and TRBJ1-5; no definite D call. The CDR3 has 16 amino acids. The germline V gene encodes CDR1 MDHEN and CDR2 SYDVKM. The V end was cut by 6 bases, the J end by 6 bases, with 21 bases between. The CDR3 DNA reads as TGTGCCAGCAGCTTCCGTTCAACAATCTTAGCTCAGCCCCAGCATTTT. Amino acid sequence: CASSFRSTILAQPQHF.

This clone was detected only a few times. CDR3 bases: TGTGCCAGCCGCCCGGCCTCCTTCTCGGGTGAGCAGTACTTC. It yields the protein CASRPASFSGEQYF. V usage is TRBV2 and J usage is TRBJ2-7; D is unresolved. The V and J ends lost 8 bases and 7 bases respectively, with 21 bases between them. Germline CDR1 SNHLY, CDR2 FYNNEI. The CDR3 spans 14 residues.

J is TRBJ2-5 and V is TRBV5-4; tentatively, D is TRBD1 (6 bases). Trimming pared 5 bases from V and 4 bases from J, leaving 18 bases between. Germline loops: CDR1 SGHNT, CDR2 YYREEE (reference sequence). There are 15 residues in the CDR3. For the CDR3, the DNA is TGTGCCAGCAGTACACCGACAGGTAGACTAGAGACCCAGTACTTC. Its translation is CASSTPTGRLETQYF.

V gene TRBV7-2 combines with J gene TRBJ2-5; D remains ambiguous. This CDR3 comprises 13 residues. Deletions cut 4 bases from V and 5 bases from J, with 11 bases between. Germline assignment: CDR1 SGHTA and CDR2 FQGNSA. The CDR3 DNA sequence: TGTGCCAGCAGCTCGACTGGAGTTGAGACCCAGTACTTC. This translates into CASSSTGVETQYF. The full variable domain, completed using reference TRBV7-2 and TRBJ2-5, is GAGVSQSPSNKVTEKGKDVELRCDPISGHTALYWYRQSLGQGLEFLIYFQGNSAPDKSGLPSDRFSAERTGGSVSTLTIQRTQQEDSAVYLCASSSTGVETQYFGPGTRLLVL.

The chain links TRBV30 to TRBJ1-2; TRBD1 matches 7 bases. Germline trimming cut 3 bases from V and 7 bases from J; bases unmatched to any gene: 8. CDR1 is GTSNPN, CDR2 SVGIG, per germline (reference sequence). The CDR3 length is 13 residues. As DNA, the CDR3 is TGTGCCTGGAGGAAACAGGGGCTCGGTGGCTACACCTTC. This codes for CAWRKQGLGGYTF.

This clone is medium-sized within its sample. J is TRBJ1-3 and V is TRBV3-1 (or the pseudogene TRBV3-2); unclear D gene. The CDR3 has 13 amino acids. Germline V gene data show CDR1 as LGHDT and CDR2 as YNNKEL (reference sequence). V dropped 4 bases and J dropped 4 bases, with 8 bases sitting between them. The CDR3 reads CASSPIAGNTIYF. Written as DNA, the CDR3 is TGTGCCAGCAGCCCCATAGCCGGAAACACCATATATTTT.

J is TRBJ2-7 and V is TRBV3-1 (or the pseudogene TRBV3-2); D may be TRBD1 (5 bases). Per the germline V gene, CDR1 is LGHDT and CDR2 is YNNKEL (reference sequence). This CDR3 comprises 16 residues. Trimming cost V 1 base and J 3 bases, with 16 bases left between them. The CDR3 nucleotides read TGTGCCAGCAGCCAAGCTCTCCAGGGATTTATCTACGAGCAGTACTTC. This sequence encodes CASSQALQGFIYEQYF.

The chain carries TRBV19 and TRBJ1-1; tentative D call: TRBD1 (5 bases). The CDR3 runs 14 residues. Looked up from germline, CDR1 is LNHDA and CDR2 is SQIVND (reference sequence). Trimming removed 4 bases at V and 3 bases at J, with 12 bases between. As DNA, the CDR3 is TGTGCCAGTAGTAAAGGGGTCAGTTACACTGAAGCTTTCTTT. This gives the protein CASSKGVSYTEAFF.

By share, this clone ranks as medium-sized. The chain is built from TRBV19 and TRBJ1-4, with 9 bases that match TRBD1. This CDR3 region has 15 residues. CDR1 and CDR2 (germline): LNHDA, SQIVND (reference sequence). After removal of 4 bases from V and 7 bases from J, the junction contained 7 bases not matched to a gene. Here the CDR3 reads CASSTGTGLSEKLFF. CDR3 nucleotide sequence: TGTGCCAGTAGTACCGGGACAGGGCTTAGTGAAAAACTGTTTTTT. Variable domain in full (rest from reference TRBV19 and TRBJ1-4): DGGITQSPKYLFRKEGQNVTLSCEQNLNHDAMYWYRQDPGQGLRLIYYSQIVNDFQKGDIAEGYSVSREKKESFPLTVTSAQKNPTAFYLCASSTGTGLSEKLFFGSGTQLSVL.

The chain links TRBV9 to TRBJ2-5, with 7 bases identical to TRBD2. Germline-derived CDR1 and CDR2 are SGDLS and YYNGEE. V trimming: 0 bases; J trimming: 2 bases; junction bases outside the gene matches: 4. The CDR3 covers 15 residues. The CDR3 nucleotides are TGTGCCAGCAGCGTAGCGGCTAGCGGACAAGAGACCCAGTACTTC. Translating gives CASSVAASGQETQYF.

This clone was recorded only once. The gene calls are TRBV6-6 and TRBJ1-2; 10 bases are a match to TRBD1. The CDR3 loop spans 14 amino acids. V shed 5 bases, J shed 4 bases, and the junction held 4 bases outside the gene matches. Germline V gives CDR1 MNHNY, CDR2 SVGAGI (reference sequence). The DNA for the CDR3 is TGTGCCAGCAGTCCGGGGACAGGGGCCTATGGCTACACCTTC. This codes for CASSPGTGAYGYTF.

The genes are TRBV28 and TRBJ2-7; no clear D. CDR3 length equals 13 residues. CDR1 is MDHEN and CDR2 is SYDVKM in the germline V gene. V was shortened by 6 bases and J by 3 bases, with 12 bases between the two germline ends. The CDR3 reads CASSPTVGYEQYF. Written as DNA, the CDR3 is TGTGCCAGCAGCCCAACCGTCGGCTACGAGCAGTACTTC.

This rearrangement joins TRBV12-3 or TRBV12-4 to TRBJ1-1; D unclear. The ends were cut back, 3 bases at V and 6 bases at J, with 11 bases in the middle. The CDR3 runs 13 residues. The CDR3 reads CASSFDVLSEAFF. CDR3 bases: TGTGCCAGCAGTTTTGACGTTTTGTCTGAAGCTTTCTTT.

The V gene is TRBV30, the J gene TRBJ1-4, with 11 nucleotides matching TRBD1. Germline lookup yields CDR1 GTSNPN and CDR2 SVGIG (reference sequence). The trim removed 2 bases at V and 7 bases at J, leaving 6 bases unmatched. The CDR3 sequence is 15 residues long. As DNA, the CDR3 is TGTGCCTGGAGTTATCTAGGGACAGGGGGTGAAAAACTGTTTTTT. It is translated as CAWSYLGTGGEKLFF.

This clone appeared a few times. This rearrangement joins TRBV4-1 to TRBJ1-3, with D perhaps TRBD1 (5 bases). Germline values: CDR1 MGHRA, CDR2 YSYEKL. V gave up 4 bases and J gave up 0 bases, with 10 bases separating them. CDR3 length: 15 residues. CDR3: CASSLTGFSGNTIYF. CDR3 sequence (DNA): TGCGCCAGCAGCCTTACAGGCTTCTCTGGAAACACCATATATTTT.

This sequence joins TRBV4-3 and TRBJ1-2; perhaps TRBD1 as D (5 bases). Germline V gene lookup returns CDR1 LGHNA and CDR2 YSLEER. V shed 5 bases and J shed 8 bases, with 12 bases lying between them. This CDR3 is built from 12 residues. The CDR3 region is CASSSGLGGYTF. As DNA, the CDR3 is TGCGCCAGCAGCTCGGGACTCGGGGGCTACACCTTC.

The chain uses TRBV21-1 and TRBJ2-4; TRBD2 is the table's D call and was not checked against the DNA. TRBV21-1 represents a pseudogene. The CDR3 covers 18 residues. CDR3 amino acids: CASSKSGGPEIAKNIQYF. The CDR3 DNA reads TGTGCCAGCAGCAAAAGCGGGGGGCCGGAAATAGCCAAAAACATTCAGTACTTC.

Comments on this clone: The junction departs from the called germline gene at one end, perhaps through a read error. J is TRBJ2-3 and V is TRBV29-1; D perhaps matches TRBD2 (5 bases). The CDR3 loop spans 12 amino acids. Germline CDR1 reads SQVTM; CDR2 reads ANQGSEA. The CDR3 DNA reads TGCAGCCTTGATGAGGGTGGAGATACGCAGTATTTT. Translating gives CSLDEGGDTQYF.

V is TRBV30 and J is TRBJ1-1, with unresolved D. V was pared by 2 bases and J by 4 bases, with 5 bases between. The CDR3 extends over 11 amino acids. Germline lookup yields CDR1 GTSNPN and CDR2 SVGIG (reference sequence). The CDR3 DNA reads TGTGCCTGGAGTTTCAGCACTGAAGCTTTCTTT. Amino acid sequence: CAWSFSTEAFF.

The chain employs TRBV21-1 and TRBJ2-7; whether TRBD1, the table's D call, matches the DNA was not checked. TRBV21-1 is tagged as a pseudogene. This CDR3 has 12 amino acids. The CDR3: CASSKRQGKQYF. CDR3 sequence (DNA): TGTGCCAGCAGCAAACGTCAGGGAAAGCAGTACTTC.

The CDR3 nucleotides read TGTGCCAGCAGTTACAGAGGGAGCGGGGGGCACACTGAAGCTTTCTTT. Translation gives CASSYRGSGGHTEAFF. The rearrangement joins TRBV6-5 to TRBJ1-1; weak D call: TRBD1 (6 bases). Trimming took 2 bases from V and 3 from J, leaving 16 bases between them. This CDR3 comprises 16 residues. The germline V gene encodes CDR1 MNHEY and CDR2 SVGAGI.